This T cell receptor beta chain derives from a study of graft-versus-host responses after intestinal transplantation (dated by TCRdb to 2020 to 2023). Background on the whole study: Recipients received multivisceral, liver-intestinal, or isolated intestinal transplants. All recipients received anti-thymocyte globulin induction followed by maintenance tacrolimus and steroids for roughly three years. Bulk TCR-beta CDR3 sequencing was used to track graft-versus-host and host-versus-graft alloreactive T cell clones in the graft, circulation and bone marrow after intestinal transplantation. To identify alloreactive clones, pre-transplant mixed lymphocyte reaction products were sequenced and then compared with unstimulated pre-transplant donor and recipient T cells. The cohort enrolled about two dozen intestinal transplant recipients, one of whom was a retransplant, and a few patients without pretransplant specimens were excluded. Donor T cell macrochimerism was defined as a peak of at least 4% donor T cells among recipient peripheral blood mononuclear cells. Rather than going through the commercial service, samples from a few later patients were sequenced in-house on an Illumina MiSeq and processed with MiXCR.

The library was made by the immunoSEQ multiplex PCR assay. For most patients, high-throughput TCR-beta CDR3 sequencing of genomic DNA was performed by Adaptive Biotechnologies. From the authors' description of their analysis: Adaptive's ImmunoSEQ software supplied the TCR sequencing data for around 19 patients, while MiXCR and VDJtools were used to process a few other patients. CDR3 nucleotide sequences shared between donor and recipient were removed because the origin of such sequences could not be assigned. To be classed as alloreactive, a clone needed at least 2-fold expansion over unstimulated cells and a minimum CFSE-low frequency of 0.002% (template counts) or 0.001% (read counts). Clones detected in sequenced pre-transplant spleen, lymph node, or MLR CFSE-low populations of the donor or recipient were defined as mappable. The cumulative frequency of alloreactive clones was calculated as a percentage of all sequences, weighted by copy number. TCRdb obtained this table from immuneACCESS and retained in-frame rearrangements with V and J assigned. These tables miss some clones; where compared with another copy, unresolved V genes account for less than half of the shortfall, and the remainder is unexplained. The V and J calls and clone size come from that table; D and trimming were worked out from the DNA. Recorded for this sample are around 9,500 clones; 88% of them occurred a single time. The ten most abundant clones make up 9.9% of the sample.

Blood samples were collected up to 4 times in the first month after transplant and then at least monthly when available. Concerning this clone itself: The antigen it binds to is not known. No base-level quality is on record; no much larger clone is a single base apart.

The study at large found these results: GvH clones were found in recipient bone marrow, and some of the GvH clones appeared earlier in ileal mucosa or blood, which is consistent with an intestinal mucosal origin. Patients with donor T cell macrochimerism had high GvH to HvG T cell clonal ratios in their allografts. Peak levels of circulating GvH clones were associated with declines in HvG clones early after transplant. The relatively low number and heterogeneity of intestinal transplant patients limited the conclusions.

This sequence was found in a human patient who received an intestinal transplant, so some T cells may come from the graft donor. Source: PBMCs, taken roughly 35 weeks after intestinal transplant.

This receptor carries the CDR3 CASSDRGETYEQYF. The DNA sequence follows: TGTGCCAGCAGTGACAGGGGAGAGACCTACGAGCAGTACTTC. The V and J genes are TRBV2 and TRBJ2-7; the D gene is possibly TRBD1, with 6 bases matching. At the junction V is shortened by 3 bases and J by 2 bases, with 11 bases in between. The CDR3 goes from the cysteine to the phenylalanine over 14 residues. Just the 42-base CDR3 DNA is kept, in frame starting at base 1. The germline V gene provides CDR1 SNHLY and CDR2 FYNNEI.